The TCR beta chain under discussion was sequenced for a study of cytomegalovirus exposure and HLA in healthy donors. Notes on the study in general: Most TCR sequences were rare, but some public TCRs occurred in many donors. It was reported that the classifier diagnosed cytomegalovirus status with high specificity and sensitivity in both the original and validation cohorts.

The junction had 11 bases not matched to a gene; V was cut back by 0 bases and J by 4 bases. The CDR3 loop spans 18 amino acids. The germline V gene encodes CDR1 SGHRS and CDR2 YFSETQ. This clone appeared once. Its antigen is as yet unknown. The data were produced by immunoSEQ multiplex PCR, yet TCRdb's version contains in-frame clones alone and is incomplete. Of some 110,000 clones in the sample, about 87% were seen once. The gene calls are TRBV5-1 and TRBJ2-2, with TRBD1 matching 8 bases. This TCR was recovered from a young woman in good health and CMV-seropositive. The sequencing input was PBMCs. The CDR3 loop reads CASSLAGRGQAATGELFF. Here the CDR3 DNA reads TGCGCCAGCAGCTTGGCGGGTAGGGGACAGGCCGCCACCGGGGAGCTGTTTTTT.